Sequencing of this TCR beta chain was carried out in a study of cytomegalovirus exposure and HLA in healthy donors. Across the study: Drawn from HLA-typed donors, about 85 million unique TCRs were held in an early data release. Study findings and constraints: V segments that were indistinguishable, TRBV6-2 and TRBV6-3 among them, were omitted from analysis. In a later analysis, TCR beta V- and J-gene trimming showed a link to a missense DCLRE1C variant. As immune exposure information, only CMV serostatus was available.

The germline gives CDR1 WSHSY, CDR2 SAAADI. The CDR3 loop spans 13 amino acids. With 6 bases removed from V and 7 bases from J, the gap between germline ends came to 16 bases. The PCR contained 60 Vbeta and 13 Jbeta primers. Clones were read by immunoSEQ multiplex PCR, and TCRdb kept only the in-frame ones, dropping some. Here the sample spans approximately 130,000 clones, 60% to 80% being singletons. About this clone itself: What it binds is not known.

J is TRBJ2-7 and V is TRBV10-2; D possibly corresponds to TRBD2 (6 bases). The clonotype originates from a man aged 50 or older in good health and CMV-seropositive. Sequenced: PBMCs. CDR3 nucleotides: TGCGCCAGCAGCCCCCGGAGGGCGGGGGAGCAGTACTTC. It codes for CASSPRRAGEQYF.